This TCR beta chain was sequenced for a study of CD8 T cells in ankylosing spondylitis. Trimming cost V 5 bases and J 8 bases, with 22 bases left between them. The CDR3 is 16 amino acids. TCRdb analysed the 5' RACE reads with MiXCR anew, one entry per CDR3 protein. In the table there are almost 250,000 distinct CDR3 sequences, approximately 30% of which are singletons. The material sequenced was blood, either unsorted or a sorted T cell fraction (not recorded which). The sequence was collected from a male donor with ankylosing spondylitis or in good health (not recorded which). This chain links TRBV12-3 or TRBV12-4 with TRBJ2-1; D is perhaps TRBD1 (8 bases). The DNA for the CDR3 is TGTGCCAGCAGTCTACAGGGGGGGCCGGATATAGATGAGCAGTTCTTC. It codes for CASSLQGGPDIDEQFF.